This TCR beta chain emerged from a study of PD-1 blockade in classical Hodgkin lymphoma. The germline V and J ends were trimmed by 5 bases and 6 bases, with 6 bases remaining between them. The CDR3 contains 11 residues. CDR1 is MDHEN and CDR2 is SYDVKM in the germline V gene. Comment on this clone: Its antigen is currently unknown.

Assay used: immunoSEQ multiplex PCR; TCRdb lists only in-frame clones, some missing. The profile shows roughly 13,000 clones, just under 85% of them singletons. Study-wide results and caveats: Baseline TCR diversity was reportedly lower in newly diagnosed patients than in healthy donors. It was reported as lower still in relapsed/refractory patients. Reasons behind the repertoire differences stay unclear, perhaps disease activity or earlier therapy. CD4+ TCR diversity, unlike CD8+, rose significantly by C4D1.

Time point given: cycle 4 day 1 (C4D1), after about 6 weeks of nivolumab. Every patient was affected by relapse after autologous stem cell transplantation, while exposure to brentuximab vedotin was not uniform. Magnetic negative selection purified CD4+ T cells from thawed PBMCs. Sequenced material: CD4+ T cells from blood, taken before the fourth cycle of nivolumab. This chain connects TRBV28 to TRBJ2-3; no reliable D call. This sequence was found in a human donor with classical Hodgkin lymphoma. The CDR3 is CASSPGDTQYF. CDR3 coding DNA: TGTGCCAGCAGTCCCGGGGATACGCAGTATTTT. Supplemented by reference TRBV28 and TRBJ2-3, the full variable domain reads DVKVTQSSRYLVKRTGEKVFLECVQDMDHENMFWYRQDPGLGLRLIYFSYDVKMKEKGDIPEGYSVSREKKERFSLILESASTNQTSMYLCASSPGDTQYFGPGTRLTVL.